The clone carrying this TCR beta chain was recorded many times. The cDNA came from 5'RACE, which used 10-nucleotide random UMIs. One entry per CDR3 protein results from TCRdb running MiXCR on the 5' RACE reads. The data contain tens of thousands of distinct CDR3 sequences, about 14% of them singletons. The sample is drawn from a study of neurological immune-mediated disorders. CDR1 and CDR2 from the germline V gene are MDHEN and SYDVKM. The V and J ends lost 7 bases and 1 base respectively, with 11 bases between them. The CDR3 loop spans 14 amino acids. Sequenced material: PBMCs. The sequence was obtained from a woman in her forties or fifties with HTLV-1-associated myelopathy (HAM/TSP). The chain uses TRBV28 and TRBJ1-5; D ambiguous. For the CDR3, the DNA is TGTGCCAGCACCTCCGGGAGCAGCAATCAGCCCCAGCATTTT. Protein product: CASTSGSSNQPQHF.